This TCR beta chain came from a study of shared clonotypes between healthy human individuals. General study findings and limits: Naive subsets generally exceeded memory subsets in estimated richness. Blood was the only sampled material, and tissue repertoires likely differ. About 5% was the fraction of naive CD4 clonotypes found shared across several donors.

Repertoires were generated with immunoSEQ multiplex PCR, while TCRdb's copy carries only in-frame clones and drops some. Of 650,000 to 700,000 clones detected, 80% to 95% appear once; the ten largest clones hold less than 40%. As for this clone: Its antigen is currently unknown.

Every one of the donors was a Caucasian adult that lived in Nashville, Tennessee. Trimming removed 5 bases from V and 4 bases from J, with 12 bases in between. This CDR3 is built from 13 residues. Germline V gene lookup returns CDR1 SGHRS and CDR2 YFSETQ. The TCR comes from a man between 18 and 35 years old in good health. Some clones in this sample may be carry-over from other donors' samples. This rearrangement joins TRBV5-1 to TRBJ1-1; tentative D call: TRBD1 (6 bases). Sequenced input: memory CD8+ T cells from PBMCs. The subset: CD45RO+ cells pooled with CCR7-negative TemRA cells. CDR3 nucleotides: TGCGCCAGCAGTTCCCCGGGGGCCACTGAAGCTTTCTTT. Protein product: CASSSPGATEAFF.